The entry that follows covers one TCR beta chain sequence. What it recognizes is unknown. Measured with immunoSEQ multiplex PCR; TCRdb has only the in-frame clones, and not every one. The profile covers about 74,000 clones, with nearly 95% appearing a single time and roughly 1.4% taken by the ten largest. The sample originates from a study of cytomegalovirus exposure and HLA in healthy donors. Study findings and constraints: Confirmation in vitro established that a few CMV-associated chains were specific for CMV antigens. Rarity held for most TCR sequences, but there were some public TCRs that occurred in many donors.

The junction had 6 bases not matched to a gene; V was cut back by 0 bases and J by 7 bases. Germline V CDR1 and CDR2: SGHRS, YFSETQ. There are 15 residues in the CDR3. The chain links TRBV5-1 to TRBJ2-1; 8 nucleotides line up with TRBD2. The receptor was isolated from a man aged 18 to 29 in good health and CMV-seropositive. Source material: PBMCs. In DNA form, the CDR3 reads TGCGCCAGCAGCTTGGTAGAGAGCGGGAGTAATGAGCAGTTCTTC. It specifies CASSLVESGSNEQFF.